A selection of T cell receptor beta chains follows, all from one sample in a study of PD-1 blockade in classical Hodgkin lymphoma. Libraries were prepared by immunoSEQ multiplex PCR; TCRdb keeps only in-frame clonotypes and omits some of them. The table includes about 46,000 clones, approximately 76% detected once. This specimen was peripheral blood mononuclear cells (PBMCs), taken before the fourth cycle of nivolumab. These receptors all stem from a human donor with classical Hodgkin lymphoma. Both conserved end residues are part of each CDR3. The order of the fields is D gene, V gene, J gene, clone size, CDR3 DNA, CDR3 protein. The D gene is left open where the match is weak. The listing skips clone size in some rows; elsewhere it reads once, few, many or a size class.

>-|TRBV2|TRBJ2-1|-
TGTGCCAGCAGTGTTGCTGCCTCGGAAGGGGCTGGGAATGAGCAGTTCTTC
CASSVAASEGAGNEQFF
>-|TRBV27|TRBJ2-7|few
TGTGCCAGCAGTTTGTCTACCCCTCTTTTTGAGCAGTACTTC
CASSLSTPLFEQYF
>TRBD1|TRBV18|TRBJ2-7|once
TGTGCCAGCTCACCAACGACAGGGTCGTACGAGCAGTACTTC
CASSPTTGSYEQYF
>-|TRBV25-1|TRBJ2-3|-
TGTGCCAGCAGTGACGTGGTCAGCACAGATACGCAGTATTTT
CASSDVVSTDTQYF
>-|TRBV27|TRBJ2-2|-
TGTGCCAGCAGTTTAGGGGACACCGGGGAGCTGTTTTTT
CASSLGDTGELFF
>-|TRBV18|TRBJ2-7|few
TGTGCCAGCTCACCATTCACACAGGGCGGCTACGAGCAGTACTTC
CASSPFTQGGYEQYF
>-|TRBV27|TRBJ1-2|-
TGTGCCAGCAGTTTTGGGGATCGTTATGGCTACACCTTC
CASSFGDRYGYTF
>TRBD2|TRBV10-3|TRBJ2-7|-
TGTGCCATCAGTGACTATCGAGCGGGAGACTCCTACGAGCAGTACTTC
CAISDYRAGDSYEQYF
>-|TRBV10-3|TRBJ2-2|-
TGTGCCATCAGTGAGTCGTCCGGGAGAGATACCGGGGAGCTGTTTTTT
CAISESSGRDTGELFF
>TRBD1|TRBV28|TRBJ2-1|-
TGTGCCAGCAGTTCAAATACAGGGGGCGACTACAATGAGCAGTTCTTC
CASSSNTGGDYNEQFF
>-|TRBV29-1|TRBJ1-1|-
TGCAGTGCTACCCGGACACTCGAAAACACTGAAGCTTTCTTT
CSATRTLENTEAFF
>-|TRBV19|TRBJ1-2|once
TGTGCCAGTAGTGTCCTATTATCTGGCGGAATATATGGCTACACCTTC
CASSVLLSGGIYGYTF
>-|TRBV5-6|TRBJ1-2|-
TGTGCCAGCAGCTTGGAGGGAGAAAGGGGGACCTTC
CASSLEGERGTF
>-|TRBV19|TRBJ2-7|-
TGTGCCAGTCGCCGACAGTTCCCCTACGAGCAGTACTTC
CASRRQFPYEQYF
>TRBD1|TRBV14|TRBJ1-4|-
TGTGCCAGCAGCCAAGAACAGGGGGCTAATGAAAAACTGTTTTTT
CASSQEQGANEKLFF
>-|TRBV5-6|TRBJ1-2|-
TGTGCCAGCAGCTTGGCGGTGGGGGGGCCTAACTATGGCTACACCTTC
CASSLAVGGPNYGYTF
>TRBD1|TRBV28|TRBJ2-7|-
TGTGCCAGCAGCCCAGGGGGCTCTTACGAGCAGTACTTC
CASSPGGSYEQYF
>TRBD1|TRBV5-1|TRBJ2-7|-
TGCGCCAGCAGCTTGGGTCCGGGACAGGGTGGCCACGAGCAGTACTTC
CASSLGPGQGGHEQYF
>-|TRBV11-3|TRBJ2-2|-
TGTGCCAGCAGCCAAAACAGGAGAAACACCGGGGAGCTGTTTTTT
CASSQNRRNTGELFF
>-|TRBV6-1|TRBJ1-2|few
TGTGCCAGCAGTGACATAACGGGGGCGCCGAGAAGCTATGGCTACACCTTC
CASSDITGAPRSYGYTF
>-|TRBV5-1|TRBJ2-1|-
TGCGCCAGCAGCTTGGTTGCGGGTTCCTACAATGAGCAGTTCTTC
CASSLVAGSYNEQFF
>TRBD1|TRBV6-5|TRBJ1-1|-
TGTGCCAGCAGTCGACAGGGGGCCCTTGAAGCTTTCTTT
CASSRQGALEAFF
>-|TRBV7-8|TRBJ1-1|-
TGTGCCAGCAGCTTAGGGGGCCGTCGGATTTTTAACACTGAAGCTTTCTTT
CASSLGGRRIFNTEAFF
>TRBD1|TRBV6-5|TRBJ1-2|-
TGTGCCAGCAGGGCCAGGGGGCTTGGCTATGGCTACACCTTC
CASRARGLGYGYTF
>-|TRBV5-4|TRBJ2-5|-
TGTGCCAGCAGCGTCTCAGAAGAGACCCAGTACTTC
CASSVSEETQYF
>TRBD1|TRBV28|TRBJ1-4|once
TGTGCCAGCAGTTACGACAGTTGGGGACAGGGGGGTTTTTTGGCAACTAATGAAAAACTGTTTTTT
CASSYDSWGQGGFLATNEKLFF
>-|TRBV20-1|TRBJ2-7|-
TGCAGTGCTAGTCGGGGGCCGGGGGGTATCTTC
CSASRGPGGIF
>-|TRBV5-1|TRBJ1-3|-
TGCGCCAGCAGCTTGGCTGGAAACACCATATATTTT
CASSLAGNTIYF
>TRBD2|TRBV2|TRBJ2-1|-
TGTGCCAGCAGTGCGACTAGCTATAATGAGCAGTTCTTC
CASSATSYNEQFF
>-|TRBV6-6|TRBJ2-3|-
TGTGCCAGCAGTTACGGGGGGTTTAGCACAGATACGCAGTATTTT
CASSYGGFSTDTQYF
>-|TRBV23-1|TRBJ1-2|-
TGCGCCAGCAGTCAACTCCTCTATGGCTACACCTTC
CASSQLLYGYTF
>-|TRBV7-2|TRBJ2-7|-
TGTGCCAGCAGCTTCTTAGGGAGTCTTGGGGAGCAGTACTTC
CASSFLGSLGEQYF
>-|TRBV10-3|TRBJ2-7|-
TGTGCCATCAGTGAGTTAATGTACGAGCAGTACTTC
CAISELMYEQYF
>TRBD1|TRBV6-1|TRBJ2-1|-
TGTGCCACCGTGGACAGGGGCTCCTACAATGAGCAGTTCTTC
CATVDRGSYNEQFF
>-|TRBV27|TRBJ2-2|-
TGTGCCAGCAGTTTACTAGGCAGGACAACCGGGGAGCTGTTTTTT
CASSLLGRTTGELFF
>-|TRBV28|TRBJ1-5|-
TGTGCCAGCAGCCAACTACAGGGTTTCAATCAGCCCCAGCATTTT
CASSQLQGFNQPQHF
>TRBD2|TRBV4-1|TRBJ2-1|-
TGCGCCAGCAGCGGAGGGACTAGCGGGACTCCTGAGCAGTTCTTC
CASSGGTSGTPEQFF
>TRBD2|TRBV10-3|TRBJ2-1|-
TGTGCCATCAGTTATAGCGGGATGGGCAATGAGCAGTTCTTC
CAISYSGMGNEQFF
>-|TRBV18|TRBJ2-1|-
TGTGCCAGCTCACTAACTACAGGTGACAATGAGCAGTTCTTC
CASSLTTGDNEQFF
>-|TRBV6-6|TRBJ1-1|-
TGTGCCAGCAGTTACGGACAACCGAACACTGAAGCTTTCTTT
CASSYGQPNTEAFF
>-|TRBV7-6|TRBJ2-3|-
TGTGCCAGCAGCGAGTTGAAGACAGGAGACTCCGCAGATACGCAGTATTTT
CASSELKTGDSADTQYF
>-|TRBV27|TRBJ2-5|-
TGTGCCAGCAGTTTGGGGCCAGGGGAGACCCAGTACTTC
CASSLGPGETQYF
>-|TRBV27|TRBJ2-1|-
TGTGCCAGCAGTTTATTTCTAGCTCGCGATGAGCAGTTCTTC
CASSLFLARDEQFF
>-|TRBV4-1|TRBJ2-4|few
TGCGCCAGCAGCCAAGAAAAAGCCGCCAAAAACATTCAGTACTTC
CASSQEKAAKNIQYF
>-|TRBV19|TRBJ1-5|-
TGTGCCAGTAGTATAGTAACAGAAAGTAATCAGCCCCAGCATTTT
CASSIVTESNQPQHF
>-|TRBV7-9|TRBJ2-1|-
TGTGCCAGCAGCTCCAGGACTTTCAGGGGTAATGAGCAGTTCTTC
CASSSRTFRGNEQFF
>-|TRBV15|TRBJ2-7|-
TGTGCCACCAGCAGAGATTTCAGCTCCTACGAGCAGTACTTC
CATSRDFSSYEQYF
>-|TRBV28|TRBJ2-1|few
TGTGCCAGCAGCCCTCCAGGGAACGATGAGCAGTTCTTC
CASSPPGNDEQFF
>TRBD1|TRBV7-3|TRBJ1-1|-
TGTGCCAGCATCCTACAGGGGTGGGACACTGAAGCTTTCTTT
CASILQGWDTEAFF
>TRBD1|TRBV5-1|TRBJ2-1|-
TGCGCCAGCAGCTTGAATCCACAGGGGGCGGCGAATGAGCAGTTCTTC
CASSLNPQGAANEQFF
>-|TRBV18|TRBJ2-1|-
TGTGCCAGCTCGTTCCTAGCGAGTTCCTACAATGAGCAGTTCTTC
CASSFLASSYNEQFF
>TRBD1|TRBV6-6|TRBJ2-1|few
TGTGCCAGCAGTCCACAGGGGAATGAGCAGTTCTTC
CASSPQGNEQFF
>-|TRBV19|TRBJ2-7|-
TGTGCCAGTAGTAAGAACTACGAGCAGTACTTC
CASSKNYEQYF
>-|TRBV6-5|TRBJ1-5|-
TGTGCCAGCAGTTACGGTTGGGACAATCAGCCCCAGCATTTT
CASSYGWDNQPQHF
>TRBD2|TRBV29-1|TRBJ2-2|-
TGCAGCGTTGTTACTAGCGGGAGGATCTCCGGGGAGCTGTTTTTT
CSVVTSGRISGELFF
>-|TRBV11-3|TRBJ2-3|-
TGTGCCAGCAGCTTAGGGGGTTTCTGGTCAGATACGCAGTATTTT
CASSLGGFWSDTQYF
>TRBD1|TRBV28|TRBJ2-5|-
TGTGCCAGCAGTTTAGTAGTGAGGGACAGAGAAAGAGAGACCCAGTACTTC
CASSLVVRDRERETQYF